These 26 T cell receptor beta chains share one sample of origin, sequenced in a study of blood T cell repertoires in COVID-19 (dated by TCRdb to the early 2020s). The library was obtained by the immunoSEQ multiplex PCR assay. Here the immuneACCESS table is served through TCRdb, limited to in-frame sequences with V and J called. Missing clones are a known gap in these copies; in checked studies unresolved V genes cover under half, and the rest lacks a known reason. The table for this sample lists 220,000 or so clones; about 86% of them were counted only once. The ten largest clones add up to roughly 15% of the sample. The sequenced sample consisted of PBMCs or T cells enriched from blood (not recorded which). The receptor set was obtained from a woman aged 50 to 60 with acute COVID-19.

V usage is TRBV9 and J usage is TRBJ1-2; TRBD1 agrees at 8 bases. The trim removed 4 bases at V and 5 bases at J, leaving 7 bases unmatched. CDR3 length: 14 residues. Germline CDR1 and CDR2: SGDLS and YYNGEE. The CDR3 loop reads CASSSQGAVYGYTF. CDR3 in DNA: TGTGCCAGCAGCAGTCAGGGGGCTGTTTATGGCTACACCTTC.

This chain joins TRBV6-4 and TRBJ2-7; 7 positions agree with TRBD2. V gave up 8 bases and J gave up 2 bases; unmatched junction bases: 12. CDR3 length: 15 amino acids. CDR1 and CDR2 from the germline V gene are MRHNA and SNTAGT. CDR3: CASGQLERGTYEQYF. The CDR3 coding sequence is TGTGCCAGCGGGCAGTTGGAGCGGGGTACCTACGAGCAGTACTTC.

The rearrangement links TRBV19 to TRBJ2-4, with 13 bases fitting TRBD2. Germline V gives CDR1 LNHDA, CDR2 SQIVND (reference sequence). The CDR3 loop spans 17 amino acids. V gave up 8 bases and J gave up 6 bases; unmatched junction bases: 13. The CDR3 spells CASGPGLAGSNRNIQYF. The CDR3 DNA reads TGTGCCAGTGGCCCGGGACTAGCGGGAAGTAATCGAAACATTCAGTACTTC.

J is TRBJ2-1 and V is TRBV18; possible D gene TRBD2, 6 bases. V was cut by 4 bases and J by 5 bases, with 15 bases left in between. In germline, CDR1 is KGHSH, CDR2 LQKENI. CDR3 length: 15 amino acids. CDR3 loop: CASSHLGGPDNEQFF. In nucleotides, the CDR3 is TGTGCCAGCTCACACCTGGGAGGACCTGACAATGAGCAGTTCTTC. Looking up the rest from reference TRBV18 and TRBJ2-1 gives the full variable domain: NAGVMQNPRHLVRRRGQEARLRCSPMKGHSHVYWYRQLPEEGLKFMVYLQKENIIDESGMPKERFSAEFPKEGPSILRIQQVVRGDSAAYFCASSHLGGPDNEQFFGPGTRLTVL.

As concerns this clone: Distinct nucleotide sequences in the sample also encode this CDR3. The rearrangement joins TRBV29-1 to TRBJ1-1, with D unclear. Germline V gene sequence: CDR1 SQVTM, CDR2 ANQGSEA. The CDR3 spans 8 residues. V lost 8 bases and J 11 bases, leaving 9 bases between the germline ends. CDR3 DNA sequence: TGCAGCATCCCAGGTGCTTTCTTT. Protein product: CSIPGAFF.

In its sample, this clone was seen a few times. CDR3 nucleotide sequence: TGTGCCAGCAGTTACTCGGGACAGGGGAGTAGGAATGGCTACACCTTC. Encoded protein: CASSYSGQGSRNGYTF. The chain is built from TRBV6-5 and TRBJ1-2, with TRBD1 identical over 10 bases. Looked up from germline, CDR1 is MNHEY and CDR2 is SVGAGI. Trimming removed 0 bases from V and 6 bases from J; junction bases left unmatched: 7. The CDR3 runs 16 residues.

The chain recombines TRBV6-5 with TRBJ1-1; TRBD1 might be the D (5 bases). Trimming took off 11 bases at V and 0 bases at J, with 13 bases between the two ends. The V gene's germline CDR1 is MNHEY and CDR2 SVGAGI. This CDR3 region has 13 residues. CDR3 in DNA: TGTGCCGCTTGGGGCGTAATGAACACTGAAGCTTTCTTT. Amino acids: CAAWGVMNTEAFF.

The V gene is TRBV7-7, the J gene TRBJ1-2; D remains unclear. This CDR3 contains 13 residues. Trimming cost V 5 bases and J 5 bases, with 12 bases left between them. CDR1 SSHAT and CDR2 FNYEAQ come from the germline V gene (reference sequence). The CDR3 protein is CASSPPGGYGYTF. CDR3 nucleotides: TGTGCCAGCAGCCCGCCTGGCGGGTATGGCTACACCTTC.

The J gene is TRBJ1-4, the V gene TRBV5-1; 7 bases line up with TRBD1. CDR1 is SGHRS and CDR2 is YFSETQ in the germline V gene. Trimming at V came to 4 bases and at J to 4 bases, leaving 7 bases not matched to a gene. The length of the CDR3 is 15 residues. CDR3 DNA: TGCGCCAGCAGCATGGGGGGGACAGATAATGAAAAACTGTTTTTT. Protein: CASSMGGTDNEKLFF.

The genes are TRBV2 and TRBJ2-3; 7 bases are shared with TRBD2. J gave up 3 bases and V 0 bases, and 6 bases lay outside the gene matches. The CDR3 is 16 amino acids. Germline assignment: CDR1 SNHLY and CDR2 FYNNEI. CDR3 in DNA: TGTGCCAGCAGTGAAGCGGGGGAGGGGATGACAGATACGCAGTATTTT. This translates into CASSEAGEGMTDTQYF.

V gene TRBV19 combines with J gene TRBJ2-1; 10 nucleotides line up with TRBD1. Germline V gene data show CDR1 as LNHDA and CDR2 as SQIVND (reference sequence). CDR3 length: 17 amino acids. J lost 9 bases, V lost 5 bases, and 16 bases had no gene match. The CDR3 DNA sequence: TGTGCCAGTAGTCTAGGAACCGGGACAGGGGAATCGGGTGAGCAGTTCTTC. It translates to CASSLGTGTGESGEQFF.

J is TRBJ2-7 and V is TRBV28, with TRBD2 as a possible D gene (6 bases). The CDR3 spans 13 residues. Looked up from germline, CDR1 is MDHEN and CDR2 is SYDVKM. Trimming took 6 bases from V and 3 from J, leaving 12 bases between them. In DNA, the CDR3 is TGTGCCAGCAGGCAAGCGGGCGGCTACGAGCAGTACTTC. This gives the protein CASRQAGGYEQYF.

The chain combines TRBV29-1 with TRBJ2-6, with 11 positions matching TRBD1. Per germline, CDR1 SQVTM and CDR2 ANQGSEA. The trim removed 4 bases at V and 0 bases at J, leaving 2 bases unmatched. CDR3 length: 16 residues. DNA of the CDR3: TGCAGCGTTGCCGGGACAGGGGGCTCTGGGGCCAACGTCCTGACTTTC. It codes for CSVAGTGGSGANVLTF.

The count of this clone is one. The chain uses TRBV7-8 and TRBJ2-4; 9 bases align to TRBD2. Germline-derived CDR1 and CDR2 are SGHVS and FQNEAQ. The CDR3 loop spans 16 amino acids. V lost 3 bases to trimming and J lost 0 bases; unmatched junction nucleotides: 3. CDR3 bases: TGTGCCAGCAGCTTGGGGCGGGAGGGAGCCAAAAACATTCAGTACTTC. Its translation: CASSLGREGAKNIQYF.

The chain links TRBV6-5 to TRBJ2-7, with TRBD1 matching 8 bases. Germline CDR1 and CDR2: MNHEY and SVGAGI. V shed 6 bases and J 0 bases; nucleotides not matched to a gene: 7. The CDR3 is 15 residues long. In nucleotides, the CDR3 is TGTGCCAGCAGAGACGGACAGGGTAGCTCCTACGAGCAGTACTTC. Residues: CASRDGQGSSYEQYF.

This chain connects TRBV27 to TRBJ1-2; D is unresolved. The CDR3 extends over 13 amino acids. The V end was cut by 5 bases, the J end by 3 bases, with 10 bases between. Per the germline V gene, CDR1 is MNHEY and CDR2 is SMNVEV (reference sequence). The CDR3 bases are TGTGCCAGCAGTCCCTCCGGGGACTATGGCTACACCTTC. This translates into CASSPSGDYGYTF.

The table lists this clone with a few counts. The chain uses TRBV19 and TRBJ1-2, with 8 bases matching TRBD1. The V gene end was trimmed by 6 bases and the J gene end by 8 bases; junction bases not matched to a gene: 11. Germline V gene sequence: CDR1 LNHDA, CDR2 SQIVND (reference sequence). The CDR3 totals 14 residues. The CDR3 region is CASRATGQGNGYTF. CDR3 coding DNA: TGTGCCAGTAGAGCGACCGGACAGGGAAACGGCTACACCTTC.

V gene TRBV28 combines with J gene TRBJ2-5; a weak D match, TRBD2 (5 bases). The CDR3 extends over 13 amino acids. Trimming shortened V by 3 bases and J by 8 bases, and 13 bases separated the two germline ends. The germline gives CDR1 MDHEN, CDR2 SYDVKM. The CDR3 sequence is CASSFPWSGTQYF. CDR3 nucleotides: TGTGCCAGCAGTTTCCCATGGTCGGGAACCCAGTACTTC.

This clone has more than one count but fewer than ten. This chain's CDR3 is CSVETRSDYGYTF. CDR3 in DNA: TGCAGCGTTGAGACTAGGTCGGACTATGGCTACACCTTC. V is TRBV29-1 and J is TRBJ1-2, with D uncertain. V was shortened by 3 bases and J by 3 bases, with 11 bases between the two germline ends. Germline values: CDR1 SQVTM, CDR2 ANQGSEA. The CDR3 sequence is 13 residues long.

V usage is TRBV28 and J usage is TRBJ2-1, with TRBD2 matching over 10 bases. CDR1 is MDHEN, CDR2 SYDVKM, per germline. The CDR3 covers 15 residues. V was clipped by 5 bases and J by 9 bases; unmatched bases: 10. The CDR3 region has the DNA TGTGCCAGCAGTCTCAGCGGGAGGGCCAAAGGTGAGCAGTTCTTC. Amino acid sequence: CASSLSGRAKGEQFF.

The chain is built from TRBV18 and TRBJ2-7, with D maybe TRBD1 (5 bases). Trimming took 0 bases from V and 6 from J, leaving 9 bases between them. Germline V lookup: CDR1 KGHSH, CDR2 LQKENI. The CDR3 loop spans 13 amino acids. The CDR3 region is CASSPPAGLEQYF. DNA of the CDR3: TGTGCCAGCTCACCACCGGCAGGGCTCGAGCAGTACTTC.

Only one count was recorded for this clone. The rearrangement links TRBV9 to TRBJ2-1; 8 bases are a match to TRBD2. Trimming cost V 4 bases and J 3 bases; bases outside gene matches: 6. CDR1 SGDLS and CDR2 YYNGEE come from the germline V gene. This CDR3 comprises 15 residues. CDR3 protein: CASSPLGLVYNEQFF. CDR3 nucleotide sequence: TGTGCCAGCAGCCCCTTGGGACTAGTCTACAATGAGCAGTTCTTC.

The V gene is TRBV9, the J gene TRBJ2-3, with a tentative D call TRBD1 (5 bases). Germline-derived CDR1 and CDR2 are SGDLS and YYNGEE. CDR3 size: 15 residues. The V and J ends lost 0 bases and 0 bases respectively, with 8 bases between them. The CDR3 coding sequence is TGTGCCAGCAGCGTAGCAGGGCAGAGCACAGATACGCAGTATTTT. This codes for CASSVAGQSTDTQYF.

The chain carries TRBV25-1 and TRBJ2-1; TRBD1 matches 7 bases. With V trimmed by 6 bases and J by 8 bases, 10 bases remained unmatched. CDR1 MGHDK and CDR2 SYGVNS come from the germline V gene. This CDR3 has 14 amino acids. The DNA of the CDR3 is TGTGCCAGCAGCTTTTACCTGCAGGGGGATGAGCAGTTCTTC. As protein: CASSFYLQGDEQFF.

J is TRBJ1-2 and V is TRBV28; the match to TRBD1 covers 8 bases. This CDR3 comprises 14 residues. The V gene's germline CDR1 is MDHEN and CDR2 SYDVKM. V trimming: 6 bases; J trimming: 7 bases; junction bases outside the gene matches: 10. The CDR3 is CASRPLGQGFGYTF. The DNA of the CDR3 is TGTGCCAGCAGACCTCTTGGACAGGGTTTTGGCTACACCTTC.

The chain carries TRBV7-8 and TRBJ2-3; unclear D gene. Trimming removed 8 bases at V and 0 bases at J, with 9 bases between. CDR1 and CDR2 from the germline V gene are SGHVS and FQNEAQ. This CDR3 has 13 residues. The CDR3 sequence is CASRGGSTDTQYF. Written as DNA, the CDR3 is TGTGCCAGCCGCGGCGGAAGCACAGATACGCAGTATTTT.